This TCR beta chain was captured in a study of blood T cell repertoires in COVID-19 (dated by TCRdb to the early 2020s). Context from the whole study: The collaborator samples originated in the United States, Italy and Spain and spanned the acute and convalescent phases of COVID-19. The material from the prospective study consisted of cDNA or gDNA derived from T cells, B-cell-depleted T cells, or PBMCs. The dataset comprised deeply sampled blood TCRbeta repertoires from subjects exposed to, actively infected with, or recovered from COVID-19. The repertoires were made available in a free public database intended to serve as a resource for research on the immune response to SARS-CoV-2. The samples were drawn from the first 160 participants of the ongoing ImmuneRACE study and from under 1,500 subjects provided by 6 global collaborators. Nearly every sample came with metadata listing a de-identified subject ID, COVID-19 status, age in years and sex. HLA class I and class II types, where available, came from metadata supplied by the sample provider rather than from assay-based typing.

Turning to this clone: The antigen this receptor binds is unknown. No clone much larger than this one lies a single base away; base qualities are absent.

Whole blood was collected in K2EDTA tubes by collaborating institutions according to the institutions' own protocols. Collaborator samples were shipped for TCRbeta analysis as frozen whole blood, isolated PBMCs, or DNA extracted from either sample type. The immunoSEQ Assay, a bias-controlled multiplex PCR, was used to amplify TCRbeta CDR3 regions from genomic DNA. The original pipeline was this. Nucleated cell counts per sample were estimated from amplification of reference gene primers within the assay. To quantify the absolute abundance of each unique TCRbeta CDR3 rearrangement, sequence reads were collapsed and filtered. For each sample, productive Simpson clonality was calculated by taking the square root of Simpson's diversity index across productive rearrangements. TCRdb retrieved this table from immuneACCESS and kept in-frame rearrangements only. Not all clones are present; in checked studies, unresolved V genes account for under half, and no reason is known for the remainder. V and J calls and clone size are those listed in that table; D and trimming were worked out from the DNA. The sample profile shows some 180,000 clones; around nine tenths of them were found once. The ten largest make up roughly 5.6% of the sample.

On the study overall, not on this receptor specifically: Clinical and demographic metadata were provided uncurated, with the amount varying by source and participant.

CDR1 MNHEY and CDR2 SMNVEV are derived from the germline V gene (reference sequence). Measured from the cysteine to the phenylalanine, the CDR3 is 13 residues long. Only the CDR3 region is kept as DNA, spanning 39 bases read in frame from base 1. V lost 5 bases and J lost 3 bases; the stretch between them is 11 bases long. Recombination linked TRBV27 to TRBJ2-7; matching of 6 bases hints at TRBD1 as the D gene. Sequenced: peripheral blood. This sequence was found in a man aged 40-49 years with active or convalescent COVID-19. For the CDR3, the sequence is CASSAPGVYEQYF. The sequenced DNA: TGTGCCAGCAGTGCTCCAGGGGTCTACGAGCAGTACTTC.